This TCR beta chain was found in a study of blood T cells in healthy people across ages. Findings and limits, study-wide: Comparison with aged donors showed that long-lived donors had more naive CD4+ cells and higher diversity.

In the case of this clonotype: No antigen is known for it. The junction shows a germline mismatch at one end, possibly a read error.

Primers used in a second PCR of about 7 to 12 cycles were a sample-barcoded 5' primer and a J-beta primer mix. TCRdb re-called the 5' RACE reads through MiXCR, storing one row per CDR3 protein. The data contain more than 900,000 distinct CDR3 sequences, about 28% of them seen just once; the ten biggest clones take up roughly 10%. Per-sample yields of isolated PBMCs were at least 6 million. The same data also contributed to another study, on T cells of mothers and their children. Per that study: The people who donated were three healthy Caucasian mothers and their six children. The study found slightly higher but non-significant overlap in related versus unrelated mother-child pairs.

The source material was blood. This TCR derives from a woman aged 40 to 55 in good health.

DNA for the CDR3: TGTACCAGCAGTAACATGGACTCCTACGAGCAGTACTTC. Translating gives CTSSNMDSYEQYF. The rearrangement uses TRBV28 and TRBJ2-7, with no clear D. This CDR3 spans 13 amino acids. CDR1 and CDR2 (germline): MDHEN, SYDVKM. Filled out from reference TRBV28 and TRBJ2-7, the complete variable domain reads DVKVTQSSRYLVKRTGEKVFLECVQDMDHENMFWYRQDPGLGLRLIYFSYDVKMKEKGDIPEGYSVSREKKERFSLILESASTNQTSMYLCTSSNMDSYEQYFGPGTRLTVT.